This is a list of T cell receptor beta chains from one sample in a study of blood T cells in healthy people across ages. TCRdb recomputed calls from the 5' RACE reads with MiXCR, one row per CDR3 protein. The table lists under 1,000,000 distinct CDR3 sequences, around half of them singletons. The specimen sequenced was blood. The receptor source for this set is an elderly man in good health. Both conserved end residues are part of each CDR3. Fields, in order: clone size, D gene, J gene, V gene, CDR3 protein, CDR3 DNA. A D gene is named only where the DNA matches it firmly. Rows may omit the clone size; those that give it use once, few, many or a size class.

NA	NA	TRBJ1-2	TRBV7-3	CASSSRVVPPYTF	TGTGCCAGCAGCTCCAGAGTAGTGCCCCCCTACACCTTC
once	TRBD2	TRBJ2-7	TRBV7-2	CASSSRTRVGEQYF	TGTGCCAGCAGCTCCAGGACTAGAGTGGGCGAGCAGTACTTC
NA	NA	TRBJ2-1	TRBV12-3/TRBV12-4	CASSFNLQGWNEQFF	TGTGCCAGCAGTTTTAATCTCCAGGGGTGGAATGAGCAGTTCTTC
NA	NA	TRBJ2-1	TRBV27	CASSFPAYGDSKYNEQFF	TGTGCCAGCAGTTTTCCCGCCTATGGGGACTCTAAATACAATGAGCAGTTCTTC
NA	TRBD2	TRBJ2-7	TRBV6-5	CASTSGTSGPYEQYF	TGTGCCAGCACCTCCGGGACTAGCGGACCCTACGAGCAGTACTTC
NA	TRBD2	TRBJ2-1	TRBV5-1	CASSLGRAGTDEQFF	TGCGCCAGCAGCTTGGGGAGAGCGGGAACGGATGAGCAGTTCTTC
NA	NA	TRBJ2-1	TRBV29-1	CSVGGELEQFF	TGCAGCGTTGGGGGGGAGCTTGAGCAGTTCTTC
few	TRBD2	TRBJ2-3	TRBV5-1	CASSRNGGRNQAQYF	TGCGCCAGCAGCAGAAATGGCGGGAGAAACCAGGCGCAGTATTTT
NA	NA	TRBJ2-7	TRBV3-1	CARIRDGDPYEQYF	TGTGCCAGAATCCGGGACGGCGATCCCTACGAGCAGTACTTC
once	TRBD1	TRBJ2-7	TRBV7-9	CASSLEGGQDGEQYF	TGTGCCAGCAGCTTAGAGGGGGGACAGGATGGCGAGCAGTACTTC
NA	TRBD2	TRBJ2-5	TRBV7-2	CAGSQAGAQETQYF	TGTGCCGGCAGCCAGGCGGGAGCCCAAGAGACCCAGTACTTC
many	TRBD1	TRBJ1-1	TRBV29-1	CSVQQGSTEAFF	TGCAGCGTCCAACAGGGGAGCACTGAAGCTTTCTTT
NA	NA	TRBJ2-1	TRBV3-1	CASSQDGLPNEQFF	TGTGCCAGCAGCCAAGATGGACTGCCTAATGAGCAGTTCTTC
NA	NA	TRBJ2-3	TRBV5-1	CASTIGAASTDTQYF	TGCGCCAGCACGATCGGAGCCGCTAGCACAGATACGCAGTATTTT
few	NA	TRBJ2-1	TRBV20-1	CSGARGDNEQFF	TGCAGTGGGGCCAGGGGAGACAATGAGCAGTTCTTC
NA	NA	TRBJ1-1	TRBV7-2	CASSLQPAGNTEAFF	TGTGCCAGCAGCTTACAACCCGCGGGGAACACTGAAGCTTTCTTT